These T cell receptor beta chains were read from a single sample in a study of blood T cell repertoires in COVID-19. TCRdb's copy holds only in-frame clones and misses some; the assay was immunoSEQ multiplex PCR. The table has some 120,000 clones, around 89% seen once. The specimen was peripheral blood. These receptors were taken from a human donor in a cohort sampled during active COVID-19. Both conserved end residues are trimmed from each CDR3. Each record gives: CDR3 protein, D gene, V gene, J gene. D genes are given only for firm matches.

ASSPRRGTTETGELF	TRBD2	TRBV7-6	TRBJ2-2
ASSLAGSYNEQF	TRBD2	TRBV18	TRBJ2-1
ASSPISSYNEQF	.	TRBV18	TRBJ2-1
SVEGGAGAHTGQY	.	TRBV29-1	TRBJ2-7
SASTAERTDTQY	.	TRBV20-1	TRBJ2-3
AWSVLSQSMNTEAF	.	TRBV30	TRBJ1-1
ASSLNRYNEQF	.	TRBV7-9	TRBJ2-1
ASSSGSAPAYEQY	.	TRBV7-2	TRBJ2-7
ASSLVTGGITGELF	TRBD1	TRBV7-2	TRBJ2-2
ASSQGHLAKNIQY	.	TRBV3-1/TRBV3-2	TRBJ2-4
ATSRGRTGGGEQF	TRBD1	TRBV15	TRBJ2-1
STPDETGNREQF	TRBD1	TRBV29-1	TRBJ2-1
ASSRTDEQF	.	TRBV3-1/TRBV3-2	TRBJ2-1
ASSERTGTDTQY	TRBD1	TRBV6-1	TRBJ2-3
ASSPRLGYQETQY	.	TRBV14	TRBJ2-5
ASSLGLAGAYEQY	TRBD2	TRBV5-1	TRBJ2-7
ASSRDIQEYNEQF	.	TRBV28	TRBJ2-1
ASSQEDFGGNTIY	.	TRBV14	TRBJ1-3
ASSFGQTGELF	.	TRBV5-4	TRBJ2-2
SVAGTGREKLF	TRBD1	TRBV29-1	TRBJ1-4
ASNREGLQGLTDTQY	TRBD2	TRBV5-1	TRBJ2-3
SVGGQGGGTQY	TRBD1	TRBV29-1	TRBJ2-3
ASSSRLAGGGANVLT	TRBD2	TRBV13	TRBJ2-6
ASSYGGAGLNEQF	.	TRBV19	TRBJ2-1
ASKTVAATQPQH	.	TRBV6-5	TRBJ1-5
ASSFKGETEAF	.	TRBV27	TRBJ1-1
ATTPPWAEKLF	.	TRBV6-5	TRBJ1-4
ASSGGETQY	.	TRBV5-6	TRBJ2-5
ASSRQVYGAKNIQY	.	TRBV3-1/TRBV3-2	TRBJ2-4
ASSPTGFATNEKLF	.	TRBV28	TRBJ1-4
ASSPPDRASPLH	TRBD1	TRBV5-5	TRBJ1-6